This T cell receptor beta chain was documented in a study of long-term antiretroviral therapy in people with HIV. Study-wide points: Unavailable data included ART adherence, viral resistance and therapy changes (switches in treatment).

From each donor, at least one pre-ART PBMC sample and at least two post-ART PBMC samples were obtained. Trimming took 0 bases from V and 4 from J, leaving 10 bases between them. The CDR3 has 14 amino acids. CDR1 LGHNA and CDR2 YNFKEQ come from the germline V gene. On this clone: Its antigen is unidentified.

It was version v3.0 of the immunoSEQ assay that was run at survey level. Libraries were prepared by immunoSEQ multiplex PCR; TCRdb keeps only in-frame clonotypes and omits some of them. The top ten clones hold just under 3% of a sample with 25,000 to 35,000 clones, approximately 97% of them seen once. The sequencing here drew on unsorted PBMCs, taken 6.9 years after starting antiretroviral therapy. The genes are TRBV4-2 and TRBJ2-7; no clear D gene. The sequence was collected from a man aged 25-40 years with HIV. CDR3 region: CASSQEVSRYEQYF. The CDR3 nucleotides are TGTGCCAGCAGCCAAGAAGTGAGTCGGTACGAGCAGTACTTC.